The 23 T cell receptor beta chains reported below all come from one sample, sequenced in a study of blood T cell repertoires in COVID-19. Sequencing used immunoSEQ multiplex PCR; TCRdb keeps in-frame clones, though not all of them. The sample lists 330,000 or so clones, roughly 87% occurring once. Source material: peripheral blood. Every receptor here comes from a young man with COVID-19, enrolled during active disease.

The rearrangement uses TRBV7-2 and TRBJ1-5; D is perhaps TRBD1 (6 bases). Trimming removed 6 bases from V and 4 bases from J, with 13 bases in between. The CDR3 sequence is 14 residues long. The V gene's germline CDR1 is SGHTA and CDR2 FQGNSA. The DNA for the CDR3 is TGTGCCAGCAGTTCGACAGGAGCGAATCAGCCCCAGCATTTT. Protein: CASSSTGANQPQHF.

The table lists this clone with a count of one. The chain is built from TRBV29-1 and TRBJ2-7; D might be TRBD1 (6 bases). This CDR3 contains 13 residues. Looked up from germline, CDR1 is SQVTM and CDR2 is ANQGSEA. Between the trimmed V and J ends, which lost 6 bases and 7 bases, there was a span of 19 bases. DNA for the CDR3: TGCAGCGTGATTGTGGGGGCGGTGGGGGAGCAGTACTTC. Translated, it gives CSVIVGAVGEQYF.

CDR3 coding DNA: TGTGCCAGCTGCCCTCGTGACAGGACCAATCAGCCCCAGCATTTT. It specifies CASCPRDRTNQPQHF. The chain combines TRBV6-5 with TRBJ1-5, with a possible D match to TRBD1 (6 bases). The germline V gene encodes CDR1 MNHEY and CDR2 SVGAGI. The CDR3 is 15 amino acids. Between the trimmed V and J ends, which lost 8 bases and 3 bases, there was a span of 17 bases.

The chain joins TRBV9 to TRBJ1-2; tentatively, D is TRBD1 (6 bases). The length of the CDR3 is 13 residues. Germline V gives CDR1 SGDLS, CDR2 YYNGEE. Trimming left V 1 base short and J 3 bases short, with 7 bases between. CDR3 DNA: TGTGCCAGCAGCGTACGGACAGACTATGGCTACACCTTC. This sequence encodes CASSVRTDYGYTF.

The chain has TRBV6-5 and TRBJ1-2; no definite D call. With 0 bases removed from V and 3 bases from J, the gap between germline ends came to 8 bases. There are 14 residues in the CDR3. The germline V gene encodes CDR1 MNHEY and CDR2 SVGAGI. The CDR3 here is CASSYSERYYGYTF. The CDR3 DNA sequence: TGTGCCAGCAGTTACTCGGAGCGATACTATGGCTACACCTTC.

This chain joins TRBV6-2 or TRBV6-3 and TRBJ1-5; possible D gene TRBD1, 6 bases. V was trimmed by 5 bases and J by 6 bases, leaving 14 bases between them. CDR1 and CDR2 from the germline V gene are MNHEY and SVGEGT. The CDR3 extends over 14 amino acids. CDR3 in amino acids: CASSDNRVGQPQHF. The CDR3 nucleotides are TGTGCCAGCAGTGACAACAGGGTGGGTCAGCCCCAGCATTTT.

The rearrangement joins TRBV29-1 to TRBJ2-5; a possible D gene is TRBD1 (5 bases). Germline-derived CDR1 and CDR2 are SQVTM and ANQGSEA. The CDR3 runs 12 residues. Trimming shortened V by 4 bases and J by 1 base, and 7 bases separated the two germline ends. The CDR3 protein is CSVVQGQETQYF. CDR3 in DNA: TGCAGCGTTGTGCAGGGCCAAGAGACCCAGTACTTC.

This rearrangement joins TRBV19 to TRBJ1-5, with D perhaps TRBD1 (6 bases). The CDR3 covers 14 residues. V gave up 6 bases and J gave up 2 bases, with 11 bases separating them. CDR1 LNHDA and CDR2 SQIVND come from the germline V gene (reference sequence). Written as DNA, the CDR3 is TGTGCCAGTAGGGGGGCAATAGGCAATCAGCCCCAGCATTTT. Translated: CASRGAIGNQPQHF.

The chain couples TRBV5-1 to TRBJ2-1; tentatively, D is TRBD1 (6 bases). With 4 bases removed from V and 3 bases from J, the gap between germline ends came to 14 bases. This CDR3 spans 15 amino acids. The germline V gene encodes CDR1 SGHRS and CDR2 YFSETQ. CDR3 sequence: CASSRPGENYNEQFF. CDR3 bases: TGCGCCAGCAGCCGACCAGGGGAAAACTACAATGAGCAGTTCTTC.

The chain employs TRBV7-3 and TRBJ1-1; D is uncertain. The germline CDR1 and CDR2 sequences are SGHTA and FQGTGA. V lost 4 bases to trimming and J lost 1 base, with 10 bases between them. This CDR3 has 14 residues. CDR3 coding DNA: TGTGCCAGCAGCTCCCACCGGGGGAACACTGAAGCTTTCTTT. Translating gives CASSSHRGNTEAFF.

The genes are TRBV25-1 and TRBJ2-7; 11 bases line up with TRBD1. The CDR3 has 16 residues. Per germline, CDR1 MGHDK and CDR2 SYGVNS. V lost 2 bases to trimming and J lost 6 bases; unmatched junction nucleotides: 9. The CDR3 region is CASSEPGQGAYSEQYF. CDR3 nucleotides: TGTGCCAGCAGTGAACCTGGACAGGGGGCATATAGCGAGCAGTACTTC.

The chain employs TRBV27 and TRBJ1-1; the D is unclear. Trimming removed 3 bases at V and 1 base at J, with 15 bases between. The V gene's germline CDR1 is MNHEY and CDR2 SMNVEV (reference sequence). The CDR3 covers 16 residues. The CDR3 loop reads CASSFSPLTRNTEAFF. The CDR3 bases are TGTGCCAGCAGTTTTAGCCCCTTGACGAGGAACACTGAAGCTTTCTTT.

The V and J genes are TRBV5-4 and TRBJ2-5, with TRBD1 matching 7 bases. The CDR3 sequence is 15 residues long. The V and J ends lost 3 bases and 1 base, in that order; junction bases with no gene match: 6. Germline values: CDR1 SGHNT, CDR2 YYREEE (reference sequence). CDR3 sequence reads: CASSSMTGSQETQYF. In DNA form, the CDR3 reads TGTGCCAGCAGCTCGATGACAGGGAGCCAAGAGACCCAGTACTTC.

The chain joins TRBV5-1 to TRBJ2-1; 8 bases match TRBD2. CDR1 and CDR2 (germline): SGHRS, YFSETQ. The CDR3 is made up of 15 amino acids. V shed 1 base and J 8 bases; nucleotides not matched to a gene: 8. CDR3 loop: CASSLRGGVKDEQFF. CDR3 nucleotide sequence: TGCGCCAGCAGCTTGCGGGGGGGAGTCAAGGATGAGCAGTTCTTC.

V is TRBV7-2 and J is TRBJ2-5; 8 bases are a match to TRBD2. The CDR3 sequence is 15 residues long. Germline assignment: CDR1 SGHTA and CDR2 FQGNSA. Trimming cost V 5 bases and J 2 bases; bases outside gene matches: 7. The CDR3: CASSARGRTQETQYF. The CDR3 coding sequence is TGTGCCAGCAGCGCCCGCGGGAGGACGCAAGAGACCCAGTACTTC.

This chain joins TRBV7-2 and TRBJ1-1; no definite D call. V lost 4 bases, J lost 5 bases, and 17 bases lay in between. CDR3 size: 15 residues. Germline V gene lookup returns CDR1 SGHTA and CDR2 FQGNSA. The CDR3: CASSSGPGSRTEAFF. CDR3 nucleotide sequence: TGTGCCAGCAGCTCCGGCCCCGGGTCTAGGACTGAAGCTTTCTTT.

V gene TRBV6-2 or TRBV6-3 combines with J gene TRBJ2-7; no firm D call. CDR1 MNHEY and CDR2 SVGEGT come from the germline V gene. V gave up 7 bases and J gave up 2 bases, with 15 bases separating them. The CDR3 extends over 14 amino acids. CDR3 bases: TGTGCCAGCACCCCGGGCCTTGTCCCCTACGAGCAGTACTTC. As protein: CASTPGLVPYEQYF.

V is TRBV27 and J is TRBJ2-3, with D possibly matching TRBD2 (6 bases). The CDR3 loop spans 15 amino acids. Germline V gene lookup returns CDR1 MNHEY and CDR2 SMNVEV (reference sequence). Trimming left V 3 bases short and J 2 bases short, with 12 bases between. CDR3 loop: CASSLAGSLTDTQYF. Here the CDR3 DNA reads TGTGCCAGCAGTTTGGCGGGATCACTCACAGATACGCAGTATTTT.

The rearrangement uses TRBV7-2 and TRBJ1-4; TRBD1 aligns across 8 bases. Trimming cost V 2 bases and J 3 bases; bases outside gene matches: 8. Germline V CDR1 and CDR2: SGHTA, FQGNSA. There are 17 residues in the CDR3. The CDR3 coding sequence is TGTGCCAGCAGCTTATCCCGGGACAGGACCCCTAATGAAAAACTGTTTTTT. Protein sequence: CASSLSRDRTPNEKLFF.

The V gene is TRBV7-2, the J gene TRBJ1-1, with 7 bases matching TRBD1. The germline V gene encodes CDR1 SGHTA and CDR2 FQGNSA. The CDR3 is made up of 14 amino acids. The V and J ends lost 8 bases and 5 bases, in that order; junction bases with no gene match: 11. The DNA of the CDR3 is TGTGCCAGCTCTTCACAGGGGTGGAGGACTGAAGCTTTCTTT. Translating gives CASSSQGWRTEAFF.

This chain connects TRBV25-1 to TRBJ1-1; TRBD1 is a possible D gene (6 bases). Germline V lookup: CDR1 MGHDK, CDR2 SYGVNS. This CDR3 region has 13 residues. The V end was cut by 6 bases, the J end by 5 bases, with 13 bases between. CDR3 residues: CASRRVGQTEAFF. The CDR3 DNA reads TGTGCCAGCAGGCGGGTCGGACAGACTGAAGCTTTCTTT.

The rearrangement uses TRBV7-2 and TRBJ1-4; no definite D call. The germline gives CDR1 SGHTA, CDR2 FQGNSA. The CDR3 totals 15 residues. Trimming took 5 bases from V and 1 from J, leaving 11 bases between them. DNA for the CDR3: TGTGCCAGCAGCCTGGCGGGCCAAACTAATGAAAAACTGTTTTTT. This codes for CASSLAGQTNEKLFF.

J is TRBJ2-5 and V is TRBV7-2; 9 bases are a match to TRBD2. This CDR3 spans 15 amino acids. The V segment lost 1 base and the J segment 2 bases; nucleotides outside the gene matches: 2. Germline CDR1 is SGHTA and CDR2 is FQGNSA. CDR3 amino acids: CASSLGLAGQETQYF. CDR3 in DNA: TGTGCCAGCAGCTTAGGCCTAGCGGGGCAAGAGACCCAGTACTTC. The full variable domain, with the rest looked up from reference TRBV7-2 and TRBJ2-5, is GAGVSQSPSNKVTEKGKDVELRCDPISGHTALYWYRQSLGQGLEFLIYFQGNSAPDKSGLPSDRFSAERTGGSVSTLTIQRTQQEDSAVYLCASSLGLAGQETQYFGPGTRLLVL.